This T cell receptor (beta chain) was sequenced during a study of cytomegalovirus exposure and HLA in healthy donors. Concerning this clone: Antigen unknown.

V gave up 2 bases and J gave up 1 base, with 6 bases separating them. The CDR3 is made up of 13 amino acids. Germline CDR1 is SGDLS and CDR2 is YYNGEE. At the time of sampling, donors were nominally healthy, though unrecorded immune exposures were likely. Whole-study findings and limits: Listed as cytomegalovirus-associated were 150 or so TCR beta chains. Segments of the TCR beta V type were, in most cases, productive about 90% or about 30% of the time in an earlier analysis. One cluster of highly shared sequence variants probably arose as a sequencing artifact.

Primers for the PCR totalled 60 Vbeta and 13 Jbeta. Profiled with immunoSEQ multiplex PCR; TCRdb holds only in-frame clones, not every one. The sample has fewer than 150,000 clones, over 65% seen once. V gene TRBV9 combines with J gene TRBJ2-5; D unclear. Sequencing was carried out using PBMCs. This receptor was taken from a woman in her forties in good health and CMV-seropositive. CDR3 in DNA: TGTGCCAGCAGCGTGAGCCTCCAAGAGACCCAGTACTTC. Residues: CASSVSLQETQYF.